What follows are 15 T cell receptor beta chains derived from one specimen sequenced in a study of response to subunit inactivated influenza vaccine (dated by TCRdb to 2016 to 2019). Library generation was performed with RT-PCR. For sequencing, an Illumina HiSeq 2500 was employed. TCRdb passed the public sequencing reads through fastp at Q25 and MiXCR, retaining productive beta sequences. Rows matching on CDR3 protein sequence are summarized as one entry with the most common DNA and genes. Here the sample has under 850,000 distinct CDR3 sequences; less than 20% occur a single time. The ten top clones hold roughly a tenth of the sample. Sample: PBMCs from blood, taken about 5 days after vaccination. These receptors were collected from a man between 50 and 59 years old who received an inactivated influenza vaccine. Donor details come from another sample of the same person, matched by shared clones.

This clonotype was recorded a few times. The chain employs TRBV12-3 or TRBV12-4 and TRBJ2-3; the match to TRBD1 covers 8 bases. The V and J ends lost 7 bases and 4 bases, in that order; junction bases with no gene match: 4. The CDR3 is made up of 13 amino acids. The CDR3 spells CASTDRGPDTQYF. Written as DNA, the CDR3 is TGTGCCAGCACCGACAGGGGCCCAGATACGCAGTATTTT.

In this sample, this clonotype turned up a few times. The chain uses TRBV30 and TRBJ2-7, with TRBD1 matching over 10 bases. V trimming: 5 bases; J trimming: 4 bases; junction bases outside the gene matches: 5. CDR1 and CDR2 (germline): GTSNPN, SVGIG (reference sequence). CDR3 size: 13 residues. CDR3 sequence reads: CAWGTGVLYEQYF. CDR3 DNA sequence: TGTGCCTGGGGGACAGGGGTTTTGTACGAGCAGTACTTC.

This clonotype showed up just a few times. In nucleotides, the CDR3 is TGCGCCAGCAGCCAAGATCTGGCGGACACCTACGAGCAGTACTTC. This encodes CASSQDLADTYEQYF. The rearrangement links TRBV4-3 to TRBJ2-7, with D perhaps matching TRBD1 (5 bases). Germline V gene lookup returns CDR1 LGHNA and CDR2 YSLEER. This CDR3 comprises 15 residues. Trimming pared 0 bases from V and 2 bases from J, leaving 11 bases between.

In its sample, this clonotype was seen many times. The V gene is TRBV12-3 or TRBV12-4, the J gene TRBJ1-1; 11 nucleotides match TRBD1. After removal of 5 bases from V and 8 bases from J, the junction contained 7 bases not matched to a gene. This CDR3 is built from 14 residues. The CDR3 nucleotides are TGTGCCAGCAGTCTCGGGACAGGGGGTATGGAAGCTTTCTTT. The encoded protein is CASSLGTGGMEAFF.

The chain joins TRBV20-1 to TRBJ1-4; no firm D call. The CDR3 totals 12 residues. Germline V CDR1 and CDR2: DFQATT, SNEGSKA (reference sequence). V lost 1 base, J lost 5 bases, and 5 bases lay in between. The chain's CDR3 is CSARVRNEKLFF. The CDR3 DNA reads as TGCAGTGCTAGAGTGCGGAATGAAAAACTGTTTTTT.

This clonotype was observed many times. The rearrangement links TRBV29-1 to TRBJ2-5; tentative D call: TRBD2 (6 bases). The V end lost 4 bases, the J end lost 4 bases, and 16 bases lay between the germline ends. This CDR3 contains 14 residues. In germline, CDR1 is SQVTM, CDR2 ANQGSEA. CDR3 sequence: CSVVQPSEGETQYF. The CDR3 DNA follows: TGCAGCGTTGTTCAGCCTAGCGAAGGAGAGACCCAGTACTTC.

CDR3 region: CASSLAWTVMNTEAFF. The CDR3 region has the DNA TGTGCCAGCAGCTTAGCCTGGACAGTTATGAACACTGAAGCTTTCTTT. The chain couples TRBV7-2 to TRBJ1-1; TRBD1 might be the D (6 bases). Germline lookup yields CDR1 SGHTA and CDR2 FQGNSA. The V end lost 0 bases, the J end lost 0 bases, and 11 bases lay between the germline ends. The length of the CDR3 is 16 residues.

This clonotype was seen a handful of times. This rearrangement joins TRBV5-1 to TRBJ2-3; 11 bases agree with TRBD2. V trimming: 7 bases; J trimming: 2 bases; junction bases outside the gene matches: 9. The CDR3 is 16 residues long. Germline CDR1 is SGHRS and CDR2 is YFSETQ. CDR3 residues: CASREGTSGFTDTQYF. CDR3 sequence (DNA): TGCGCCAGCCGCGAGGGGACTAGCGGTTTCACAGATACGCAGTATTTT.

In this sample, this clonotype turned up many times. V is TRBV11-2 and J is TRBJ2-6, with TRBD1 matching over 8 bases. Germline values: CDR1 SGHAT, CDR2 FQNNGV. The J segment lost 0 bases and the V segment lost 4 bases, leaving 8 bases of the junction unmatched. CDR3 size: 18 residues. The CDR3 nucleotides are TGTGCCAGCAGCTCCGGGACAGGAGTAAGCTCTGGGGCCAACGTCCTGACTTTC. Its protein is CASSSGTGVSSGANVLTF. Using reference TRBV11-2 and TRBJ2-6 for the parts outside the CDR3, the full variable domain is EAGVAQSPRYKIIEKRQSVAFWCNPISGHATLYWYQQILGQGPKLLIQFQNNGVVDDSQLPKDRFSAERLKGVDSTLKIQPAKLEDSAVYLCASSSGTGVSSGANVLTFGAGSRLTVL.

This clonotype turned up a few times. This chain uses TRBV20-1 with TRBJ2-7, with D perhaps matching TRBD1 or TRBD2 (5 bases each). The germline V gene encodes CDR1 DFQATT and CDR2 SNEGSKA (reference sequence). V gave up 0 bases and J gave up 3 bases, with 9 bases separating them. This CDR3 is 13 amino acids long. In DNA, the CDR3 is TGCAGTGCTAGAGAGGGGACCGACTACGAGCAGTACTTC. It translates to CSAREGTDYEQYF.

This clonotype occurred once. This chain links TRBV29-1 with TRBJ1-3; D not certain. V was pared by 0 bases and J by 4 bases, with 10 bases between. The CDR3 length is 14 residues. Germline V lookup: CDR1 SQVTM, CDR2 ANQGSEA. In nucleotides, the CDR3 is TGCAGCGTTGAAGATCGGGCTTTAGGAAACACCATATATTTT. Its protein product is CSVEDRALGNTIYF. Based on the CDR3 plus reference TRBV29-1 and TRBJ1-3, the full variable domain is SAVISQKPSRDICQRGTSLTIQCQVDSQVTMMFWYRQQPGQSLTLIATANQGSEATYESGFVIDKFPISRPNLTFSTLTVSNMSPEDSSIYLCSVEDRALGNTIYFGEGSWLTVV.

This clonotype was picked up a small number of times. V usage is TRBV12-3 or TRBV12-4 and J usage is TRBJ2-2; TRBD1 matches at 8 bases. V gave up 2 bases and J gave up 6 bases; unmatched junction bases: 8. The CDR3 spans 16 residues. The CDR3 bases are TGTGCCAGCAGTTTACCGAACGACAGGGGCCCCGGGGAGCTGTTTTTT. This codes for CASSLPNDRGPGELFF.

This clonotype turned up a few times. The CDR3 loop reads CSARGVGGGYEQYF. The CDR3 DNA reads as TGCAGTGCTAGAGGTGTCGGGGGGGGCTACGAGCAGTACTTC. This chain uses TRBV20-1 with TRBJ2-7; TRBD2 aligns across 8 bases. V trimming: 1 base; J trimming: 3 bases; junction bases outside the gene matches: 5. The length of the CDR3 is 14 residues. Germline lookup yields CDR1 DFQATT and CDR2 SNEGSKA (reference sequence).

The chain employs TRBV12-3 or TRBV12-4 and TRBJ1-5, with D perhaps TRBD1 (5 bases). This CDR3 region has 12 residues. Trimming pared 3 bases from V and 7 bases from J, leaving 7 bases between. CDR3 sequence: CASSFRVQPQHF. DNA of the CDR3: TGTGCCAGCAGTTTCAGGGTACAGCCCCAGCATTTT.

This clonotype was recorded at least ten times. The rearrangement links TRBV9 to TRBJ2-5; a possible D gene is TRBD2 (5 bases). The germline V and J ends were trimmed by 0 bases and 1 base, with 10 bases remaining between them. The CDR3 runs 15 residues. CDR1 SGDLS and CDR2 YYNGEE come from the germline V gene. The CDR3, as DNA: TGTGCCAGCAGCGTAGACCTAGCCGGCCAAGAGACCCAGTACTTC. This sequence encodes CASSVDLAGQETQYF.